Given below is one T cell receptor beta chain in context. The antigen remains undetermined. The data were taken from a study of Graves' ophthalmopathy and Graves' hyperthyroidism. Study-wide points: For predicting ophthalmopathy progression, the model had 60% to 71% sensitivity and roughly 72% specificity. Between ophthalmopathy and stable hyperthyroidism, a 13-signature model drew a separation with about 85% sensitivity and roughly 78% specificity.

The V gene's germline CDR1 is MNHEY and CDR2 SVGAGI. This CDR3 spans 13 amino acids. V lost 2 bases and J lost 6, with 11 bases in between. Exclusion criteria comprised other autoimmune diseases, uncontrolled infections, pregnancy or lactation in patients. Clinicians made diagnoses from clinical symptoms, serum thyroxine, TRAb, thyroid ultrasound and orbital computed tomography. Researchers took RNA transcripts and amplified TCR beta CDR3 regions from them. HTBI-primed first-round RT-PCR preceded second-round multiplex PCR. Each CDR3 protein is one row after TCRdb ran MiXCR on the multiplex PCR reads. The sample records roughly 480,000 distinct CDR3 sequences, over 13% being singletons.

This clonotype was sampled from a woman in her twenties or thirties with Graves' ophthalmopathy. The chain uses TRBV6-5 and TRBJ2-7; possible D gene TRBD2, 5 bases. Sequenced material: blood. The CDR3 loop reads CASSYNAEVEQYF. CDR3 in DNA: TGTGCCAGCAGTTACAATGCGGAGGTCGAGCAGTACTTC.